The clone carrying this T cell receptor (beta chain) has a count of ten or more. Its antigen remains unknown. The sample comes from a study of T-cell reconstitution after alpha-beta-depleted transplantation in children. Whole-study findings and limits: It was reported that alpha-beta T cells came from several hundred expanded graft clones (about two months after transplant). Some patients showed high day-60 TCRbeta diversity, which derived from surviving recipient T cells and thymic progenitors.

Preparation of the TCRbeta library was carried out with unique molecular identifiers. TCRdb reprocessed the PCR reads with MiXCR, giving one entry per CDR3 protein. The sample has more than 400,000 distinct CDR3 sequences, around two fifths seen once. CDR1 is MNHNS, CDR2 SASEGT, per germline. The germline V and J ends were trimmed by 5 bases and 0 bases, with 10 bases remaining between them. This CDR3 is built from 14 residues. The material sequenced was PBMCs, taken before TCRalphabeta/CD19-depleted stem cell transplant. The chain is built from TRBV6-1 and TRBJ1-1; D not resolved. The source of this sequence is a girl aged 2-10 years with aplastic anemia, due to receive a stem cell transplant. The CDR3 bases are TGTGCCAGCAGTACCCCCAACATGAACACTGAAGCTTTCTTT. The encoded protein is CASSTPNMNTEAFF.